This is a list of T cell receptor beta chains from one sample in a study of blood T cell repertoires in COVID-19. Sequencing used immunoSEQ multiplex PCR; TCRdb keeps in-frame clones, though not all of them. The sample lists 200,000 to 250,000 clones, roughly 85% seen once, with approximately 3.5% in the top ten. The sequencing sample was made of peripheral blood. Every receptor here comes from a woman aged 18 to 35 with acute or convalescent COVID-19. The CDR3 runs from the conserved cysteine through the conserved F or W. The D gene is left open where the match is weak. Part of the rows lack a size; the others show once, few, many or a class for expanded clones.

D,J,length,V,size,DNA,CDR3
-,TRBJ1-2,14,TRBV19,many,TGTGCCAGTAGTATGCAGGGCTCAGACTATGGCTACACCTTC,CASSMQGSDYGYTF
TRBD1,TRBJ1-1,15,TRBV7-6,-,TGTGCCAGCAGCTTAGCTCAGGGGGTGAACACTGAAGCTTTCTTT,CASSLAQGVNTEAFF
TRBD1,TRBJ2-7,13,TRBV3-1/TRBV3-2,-,TGTGCCAGCAGCCCTAGGGACAGCTACGAGCAGTACTTC,CASSPRDSYEQYF
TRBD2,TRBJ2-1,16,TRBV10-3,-,TGTGCCATCAGCGCCGGGACTAGCGGAGGAAACAATGAGCAGTTCTTC,CAISAGTSGGNNEQFF
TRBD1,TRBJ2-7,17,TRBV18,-,TGTGCCAGCTCACCAGTGGGACAGGGGGTAAGACCCTACGAGCAGTACTTC,CASSPVGQGVRPYEQYF
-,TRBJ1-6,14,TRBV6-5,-,TGTGCCAGCAGACAGGGCCCTAATAATTCACCCCTCCACTTT,CASRQGPNNSPLHF
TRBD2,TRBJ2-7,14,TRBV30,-,TGTGCCTGGAGTGGCGGGAGGGCCTGGAACGAGCAGTACTTC,CAWSGGRAWNEQYF
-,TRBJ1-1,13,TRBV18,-,TGTGCCAGCTCAGAGCAGGGCCAAATTGAAGCTTTCTTT,CASSEQGQIEAFF
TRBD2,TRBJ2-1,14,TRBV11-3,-,TGTGCCAGCAGCCCAGGACTAGCGGGCAATGAGCAGTTCTTC,CASSPGLAGNEQFF
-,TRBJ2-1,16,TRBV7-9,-,TGTGCCAGCAGCTTAAGACCTCTAGCTGACTACAATGAGCAGTTCTTC,CASSLRPLADYNEQFF
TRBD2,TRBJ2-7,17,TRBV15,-,TGTGCCACCAGCAGGAAGAGGGCGGGAGTGGGCTCCTACGAGCAGTACTTC,CATSRKRAGVGSYEQYF
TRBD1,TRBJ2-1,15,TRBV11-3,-,TGTGCCAGCAGCATCGGGACAGGCTCCTACAATGAGCAGTTCTTC,CASSIGTGSYNEQFF
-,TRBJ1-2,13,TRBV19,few,TGTGCCAGTAGTATGACAAGCAGCTATGGCTACACCTTC,CASSMTSSYGYTF
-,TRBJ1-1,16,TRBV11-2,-,TGTGCCAGCAGCACAGATTTCCGGGGTCGAAGCACTGAAGCTTTCTTT,CASSTDFRGRSTEAFF
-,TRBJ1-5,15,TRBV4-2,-,TGTGCCAGCAGCCAAGATTGGACAGACTATCAGCCCCAGCATTTT,CASSQDWTDYQPQHF
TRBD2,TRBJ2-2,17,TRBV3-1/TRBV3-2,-,TGTGCCAGCAGCCGGACTAGCGGGAGATTTAACACCGGGGAGCTGTTTTTT,CASSRTSGRFNTGELFF
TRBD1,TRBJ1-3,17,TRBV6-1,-,TGTGCCAGCAGTGAAACCCCCCGGACAGGGTCCGGAAACACCATATATTTT,CASSETPRTGSGNTIYF
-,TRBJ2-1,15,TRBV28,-,TGTGCCAGCACCATTGATACGAGCTCCTACAATGAGCAGTTCTTC,CASTIDTSSYNEQFF